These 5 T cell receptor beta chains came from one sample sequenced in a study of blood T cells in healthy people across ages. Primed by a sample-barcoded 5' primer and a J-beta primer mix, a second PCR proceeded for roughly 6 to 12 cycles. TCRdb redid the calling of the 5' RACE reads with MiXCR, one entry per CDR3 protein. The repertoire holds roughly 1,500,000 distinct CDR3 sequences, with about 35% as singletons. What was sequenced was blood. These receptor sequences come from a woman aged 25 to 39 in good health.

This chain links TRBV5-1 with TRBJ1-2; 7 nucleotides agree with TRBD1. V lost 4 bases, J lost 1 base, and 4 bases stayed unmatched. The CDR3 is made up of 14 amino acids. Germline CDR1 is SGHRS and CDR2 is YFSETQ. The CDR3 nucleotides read TGCGCCAGCAGCGGGGGACAGCGTAACTATGGCTACACCTTC. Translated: CASSGGQRNYGYTF.

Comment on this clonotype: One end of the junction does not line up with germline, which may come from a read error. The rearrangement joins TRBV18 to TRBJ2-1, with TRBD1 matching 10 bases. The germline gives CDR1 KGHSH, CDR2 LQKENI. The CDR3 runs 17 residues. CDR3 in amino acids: CASSPPTGTGDYSEQFF. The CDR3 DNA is TGTGCCAGCTCACCACCTACAGGGACAGGGGATTACAGTGAGCAGTTCTTC.

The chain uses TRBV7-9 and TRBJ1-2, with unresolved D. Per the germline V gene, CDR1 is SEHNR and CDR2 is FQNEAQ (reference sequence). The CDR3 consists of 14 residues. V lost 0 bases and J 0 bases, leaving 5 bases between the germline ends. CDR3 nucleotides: TGTGCCAGCAGCTTAGCGCACTCTAACTATGGCTACACCTTC. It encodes CASSLAHSNYGYTF.

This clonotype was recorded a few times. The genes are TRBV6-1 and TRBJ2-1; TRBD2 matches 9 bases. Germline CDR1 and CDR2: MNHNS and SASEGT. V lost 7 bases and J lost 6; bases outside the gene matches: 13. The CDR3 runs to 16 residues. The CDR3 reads CASKKRAAGGLNEQFF. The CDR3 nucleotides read TGTGCCAGCAAAAAAAGGGCGGCGGGAGGGCTCAATGAGCAGTTCTTC.

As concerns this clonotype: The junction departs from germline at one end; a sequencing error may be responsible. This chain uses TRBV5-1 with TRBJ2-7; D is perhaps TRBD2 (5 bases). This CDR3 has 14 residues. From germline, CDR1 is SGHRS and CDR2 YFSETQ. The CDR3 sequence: CVSSLAAARDEQYF. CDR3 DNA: TGCGTCAGCAGCTTGGCGGCAGCGCGGGACGAGCAGTACTTC.